This T cell receptor beta chain was identified during a study of blood T cell repertoires in COVID-19. Study as a whole: Sources were T cells, B-cell-depleted T cells, or PBMCs; the material itself was cDNA or gDNA.

Some clones are missing from TCRdb's copy, which holds only in-frame ones; the method was immunoSEQ multiplex PCR. The sample carries 150,000 to 200,000 clones, 70% to 85% recorded once. The CDR3 is 15 residues long. CDR1 SNHLY and CDR2 FYNNEI come from the germline V gene. The V end lost 2 bases, the J end lost 3 bases, and 11 bases lay between the germline ends. This receptor was taken from a woman between 35 and 50 years old with COVID-19, enrolled during active disease. The chain recombines TRBV2 with TRBJ2-4, with D possibly matching TRBD2 (5 bases). The specimen sequenced was peripheral blood. The CDR3 protein is CASSEWEIGKNIQYF. The CDR3 DNA reads as TGTGCCAGCAGTGAATGGGAGATTGGCAAAAACATTCAGTACTTC.